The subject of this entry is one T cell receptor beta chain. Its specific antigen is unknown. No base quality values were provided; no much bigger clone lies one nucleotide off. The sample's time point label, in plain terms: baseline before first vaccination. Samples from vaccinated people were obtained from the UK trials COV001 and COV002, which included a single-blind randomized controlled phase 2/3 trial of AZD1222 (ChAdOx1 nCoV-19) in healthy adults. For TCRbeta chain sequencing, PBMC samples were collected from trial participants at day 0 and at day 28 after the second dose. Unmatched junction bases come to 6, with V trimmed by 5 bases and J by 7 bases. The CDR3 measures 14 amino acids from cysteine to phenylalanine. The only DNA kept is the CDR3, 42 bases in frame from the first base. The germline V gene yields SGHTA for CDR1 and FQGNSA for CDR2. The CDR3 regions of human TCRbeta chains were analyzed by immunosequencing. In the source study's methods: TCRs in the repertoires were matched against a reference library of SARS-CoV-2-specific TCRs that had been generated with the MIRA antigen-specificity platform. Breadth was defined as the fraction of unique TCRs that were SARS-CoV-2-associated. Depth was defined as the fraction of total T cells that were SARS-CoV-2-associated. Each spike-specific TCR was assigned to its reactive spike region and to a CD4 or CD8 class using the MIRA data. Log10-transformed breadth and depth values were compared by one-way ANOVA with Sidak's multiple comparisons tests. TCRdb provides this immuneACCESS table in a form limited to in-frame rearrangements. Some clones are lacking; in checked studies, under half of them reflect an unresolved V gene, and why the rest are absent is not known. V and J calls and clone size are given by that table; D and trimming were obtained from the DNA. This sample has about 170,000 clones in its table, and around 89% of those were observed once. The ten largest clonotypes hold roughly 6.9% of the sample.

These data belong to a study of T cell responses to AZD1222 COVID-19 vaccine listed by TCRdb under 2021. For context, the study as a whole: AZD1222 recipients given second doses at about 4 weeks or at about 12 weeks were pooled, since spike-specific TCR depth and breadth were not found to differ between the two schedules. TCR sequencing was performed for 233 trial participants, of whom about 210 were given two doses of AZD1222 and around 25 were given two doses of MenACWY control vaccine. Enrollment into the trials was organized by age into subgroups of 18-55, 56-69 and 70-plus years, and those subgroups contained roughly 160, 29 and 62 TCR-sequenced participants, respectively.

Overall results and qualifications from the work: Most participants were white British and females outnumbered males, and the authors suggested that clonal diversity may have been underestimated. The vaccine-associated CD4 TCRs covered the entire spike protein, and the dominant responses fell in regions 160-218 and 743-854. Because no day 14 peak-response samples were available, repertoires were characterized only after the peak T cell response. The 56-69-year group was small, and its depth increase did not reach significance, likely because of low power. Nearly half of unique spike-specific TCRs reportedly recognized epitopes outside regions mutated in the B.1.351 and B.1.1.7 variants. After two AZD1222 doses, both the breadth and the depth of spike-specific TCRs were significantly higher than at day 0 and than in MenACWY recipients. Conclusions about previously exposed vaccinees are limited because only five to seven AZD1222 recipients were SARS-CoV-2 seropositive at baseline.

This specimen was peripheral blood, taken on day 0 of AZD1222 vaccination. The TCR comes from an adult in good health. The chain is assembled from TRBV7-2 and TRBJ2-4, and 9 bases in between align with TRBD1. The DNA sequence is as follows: TGTGCCAGCAGCCCAGGACAGGGGTGGAACATTCAGTACTTC. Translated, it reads CASSPGQGWNIQYF.